This T cell receptor beta chain was recorded in a study of response to subunit inactivated influenza vaccine (dated by TCRdb to between 2018 and 2020). About the study as a whole: The study used deep quantitative T cell receptor repertoire profiling to track responses to a trivalent subunit inactivated influenza vaccine. Study-wide findings and limitations: The authors suggested that each seasonal influenza vaccination may recruit only a limited number of new T cells.

In regard to this clonotype: Its binding antigen is unknown. Qualities for individual bases were not recorded, and no much larger clone is one base off.

The library was built by means of RT-PCR. Sequencer: Illumina HiSeq 2500. TCRdb cleaned the public reads at Q25 with fastp, built clones with MiXCR and kept in-frame beta chains. Identical CDR3 proteins give one entry, which carries the most common genes and DNA. This sample gives 600,000 to 700,000 distinct CDR3 sequences in total; approximately 15% of them show up just once. About 7.4% of the sample is in the top ten clones. The germline V gene specifies KGHSH as CDR1 and LQKENI as CDR2. Inclusive of the bounding cysteine and phenylalanine, the CDR3 is 17 residues long. The entry retains the CDR3 DNA only, 51 bases that are in frame from base 1. The junction carries 22 bases between V and J, which are trimmed by 3 bases and 5 bases respectively.

The source material was PBMCs from blood, sampled roughly 2 weeks before vaccination. The receptor was isolated from a man aged 50 to 59 who received an inactivated influenza vaccine. Donor details come from another sample of the same person, matched by shared clones. The sequence is built from TRBV18 and TRBJ2-5; the D gene could be TRBD1 or TRBD2, each one agreeing over 5 bases. The CDR3 region: CASSPLLQGREKETQYF. The base sequence is TGTGCCAGCTCACCCCTTCTCCAAGGCAGGGAGAAGGAGACCCAGTACTTC. Joined to the reference TRBV18 and TRBJ2-5 proteins, this CDR3 gives the full variable domain: NAGVMQNPRHLVRRRGQEARLRCSPMKGHSHVYWYRQLPEEGLKFMVYLQKENIIDESGMPKERFSAEFPKEGPSILRIQQVVRGDSAAYFCASSPLLQGREKETQYFGPGTRLLVL.